This T cell receptor (beta chain) was retrieved from a study of beta chain features in type 1 diabetes. On the study more broadly: Examination of sorted cells across all samples involved 90 million to 120 million cells. Findings of the study overall: Shortening of TCRB CDR3s, moderate but significant, appeared in all four CD4+ subsets of Type 1 diabetes patients. Among type 1 diabetes patients, VDJ junctions had fewer insertions and more deletions.

Purity exceeded 95% in all sorted populations. Since all of the isolated RNA was reverse transcribed, expressed TCRB transcripts were what got sequenced. Some clones are missing from TCRdb's copy, which holds only in-frame ones; the method was immunoSEQ multiplex PCR. The table records about 900,000 clones, 17% of them present only once. Comment on this clone: What it binds is unknown.

V lost 5 bases, J lost 0 bases, and 11 bases lay in between. This CDR3 comprises 15 residues. Germline V gene lookup returns CDR1 MNHEY and CDR2 SVGAGI. The origin of this receptor is a woman aged 18-35 years in good health. The sample taken for sequencing was naive CD4+ T cells from blood. The chain is built from TRBV6-5 and TRBJ2-1, with D perhaps TRBD2 (5 bases). CDR3: CASSMRATSYNEQFF. DNA of the CDR3: TGTGCCAGCAGTATGAGGGCCACCTCCTACAATGAGCAGTTCTTC.